The present entry profiles one T cell receptor beta chain with its context. Its antigen is undetermined. The CDR3 loop spans 13 amino acids. The germline V and J ends were trimmed by 5 bases and 2 bases, with 10 bases remaining between them. This record belongs to a study of vaccination effects on CD4 cells after COVID-19. Sequenced by immunoSEQ multiplex PCR; TCRdb stores in-frame clones only, minus some. The sample records about 73,000 clones, 60% to 85% being singletons. Sequencing in the ViraFEST assay came after antigen-specific CD4+ T cells had been expanded with viral peptide pools, which were used to stimulate PBMC. Investigators separated out CD4+ T cells once 10 days of culture had passed. The study found no prior SARS-CoV-2 infection in the vaccine recipients, who tested negative for nucleocapsid antibodies.

The starting material was CD4+ T cells from PBMCs cultured with SARS-CoV-2 spike peptides, obtained before COVID-19 vaccination. The TCR sequence derives from a human donor who received a COVID-19 vaccine. The chain combines TRBV12-3 or TRBV12-4 with TRBJ2-7; D assignment may be TRBD1 or TRBD2 (5 bases each). This CDR3 reads CASSHGTAYEQYV. The CDR3 DNA reads TGTGCCAGCAGTCACGGGACGGCCTACGAGCAGTACGTC.